The clone carrying this T cell receptor beta chain is labeled as medium-sized. The record originates from a study of prognosis after radiotherapy for stage I lung cancer. CDR1 and CDR2 (germline): SGHVS, FQNEAQ. After removal of 4 bases from V and 2 bases from J, the junction contained 10 bases not matched to a gene. The length of the CDR3 is 17 residues. The study amplified the TCR beta CDR3 region from genomic DNA. This amplification was carried out by two rounds of multiplex PCR. Used in first-round PCR were primers specific to each TRBV and TRBJ gene. TCRdb re-analysed the multiplex PCR reads in MiXCR, keeping a single row per CDR3 protein. The sample comprises about 15,000 distinct CDR3 sequences, roughly a third of which are singletons, and around two fifths rests with the top ten.

This chain uses TRBV7-8 with TRBJ2-1, with 8 bases lining up with TRBD1. The sequencing here drew on PBMCs, taken before or after stereotactic body radiation therapy (not recorded which). This clonotype originated in a donor at least 50 years old with non-small cell lung cancer. The DNA for the CDR3 is TGTGCCAGCAGCTCACCTGTGGACAGGGCTACCTACAATGAGCAGTTCTTC. This codes for CASSSPVDRATYNEQFF.